These 24 T cell receptor beta chains came from one sample sequenced in a study of T-cell reconstitution after alpha-beta-depleted transplantation in children. TCRbeta library construction was performed incorporating unique molecular identifiers. TCRdb processed the PCR reads anew with MiXCR; each CDR3 protein has one entry. There are about 290,000 distinct CDR3 sequences in the sample; 9.5% to 13% occur only once, and approximately 7.6% lies in the top ten. The sequences come from PBMCs, collected before TCRalphabeta/CD19-depleted stem cell transplant. Source of these receptors: a boy under two years old with acute myeloid leukemia, due to receive a stem cell transplant.

A note on this clonotype: The germline gene is not matched at one end of the junction; a read error may be the cause. This chain connects TRBV20-1 to TRBJ1-5; D is unresolved. CDR3 size: 19 residues. Germline V gene data show CDR1 as DFQATT and CDR2 as SNEGSKA (reference sequence). This chain's CDR3 is CCARDVSAGFLGSNQPQHF. The DNA of the CDR3 is TGCTGTGCTAGAGATGTCTCGGCCGGCTTCTTAGGGAGCAATCAGCCCCAGCATTTT.

The sample holds many counts of this clonotype. V and J are TRBV7-6 and TRBJ2-2; D not resolved. Germline V gives CDR1 SGHVS, CDR2 FNYEAQ. V dropped 3 bases and J dropped 0 bases, with 8 bases sitting between them. This CDR3 region has 15 residues. The DNA for the CDR3 is TGTGCCAGCAGCTTTACGGACGCGAACACCGGGGAGCTGTTTTTT. Its translation: CASSFTDANTGELFF.

This clonotype was detected a few times. The CDR3 nucleotides are TGTGCCAGCTCACCTTCCGGGACAGGGATTCACGAGCAGTACTTC. Protein sequence: CASSPSGTGIHEQYF. The chain combines TRBV18 with TRBJ2-7, with 9 positions matching TRBD1. Trimming cost V 3 bases and J 5 bases; bases outside gene matches: 8. This CDR3 is built from 15 residues. Germline V gives CDR1 KGHSH, CDR2 LQKENI.

This clonotype came up a few times. This chain's CDR3 is CASSPGQGRAKNIQYF. In DNA form, the CDR3 reads TGTGCCAGCTCACCAGGACAGGGGAGAGCCAAAAACATTCAGTACTTC. The chain joins TRBV18 to TRBJ2-4; 9 bases match TRBD1. The CDR3 contains 16 residues. CDR1 and CDR2 (germline): KGHSH, LQKENI. V shed 2 bases and J 0 bases; nucleotides not matched to a gene: 2.

V gene TRBV6-6 combines with J gene TRBJ2-5; D not resolved. This CDR3 comprises 10 residues. The ends were cut back, 10 bases at V and 2 bases at J, with 5 bases in the middle. Germline CDR1 and CDR2: MNHNY and SVGAGI (reference sequence). Here the CDR3 DNA reads TGTGCCACCCTTCAAGAGACCCAGTACTTC. Its protein is CATLQETQYF.

The chain couples TRBV29-1 to TRBJ2-5; tentative D call: TRBD2 (5 bases). The CDR3 is 16 amino acids. Trimming left V 0 bases short and J 0 bases short, with 14 bases between. CDR1 and CDR2 (germline): SQVTM, ANQGSEA. CDR3 loop: CSVEDLQEAYQETQYF. CDR3 nucleotides: TGCAGCGTTGAAGATCTTCAGGAGGCTTACCAAGAGACCCAGTACTTC.

This clonotype showed up just a few times. V usage is TRBV15 and J usage is TRBJ1-4, with D uncertain. The germline gives CDR1 LNHNV, CDR2 YYDKDF (reference sequence). The CDR3 extends over 13 amino acids. Between the trimmed V and J ends, which lost 3 bases and 8 bases, there was a span of 10 bases. The CDR3 region has the DNA TGTGCCACCAGCAGGGTGAAGCGGGAAAAACTGTTTTTT. Encoded protein: CATSRVKREKLFF.

This clonotype occurred many times. The V call is TRBV2, the J call TRBJ2-7; possibly TRBD1 for D (5 bases). With 9 bases removed from V and 0 bases from J, the gap between germline ends came to 12 bases. CDR1 is SNHLY and CDR2 is FYNNEI in the germline V gene. The CDR3 extends over 13 amino acids. This CDR3 reads CASRSTGSYEQYF. In DNA form, the CDR3 reads TGTGCCAGTCGCTCCACAGGCTCCTACGAGCAGTACTTC.

The table lists this clonotype with many counts. The rearrangement uses TRBV20-1 and TRBJ2-1; no firm D call. Looked up from germline, CDR1 is DFQATT and CDR2 is SNEGSKA (reference sequence). The CDR3 contains 12 residues. The V end lost 3 bases, the J end lost 5 bases, and 8 bases lay between the germline ends. CDR3 region: CSASPADNEQFF. The CDR3 DNA reads TGCAGTGCTAGCCCCGCGGACAATGAGCAGTTCTTC.

At least ten counts were recorded for this clonotype. The J gene is TRBJ2-1, the V gene TRBV7-8; 10 bases match TRBD2. Germline values: CDR1 SGHVS, CDR2 FQNEAQ. The CDR3 is 15 amino acids. V shed 4 bases and J 6 bases; nucleotides not matched to a gene: 6. DNA of the CDR3: TGTGCCAGCAGCTCTACTAGCGGGGTTTTCAATGAGCAGTTCTTC. Its protein product is CASSSTSGVFNEQFF. The whole variable domain, remainder taken from reference TRBV7-8 and TRBJ2-1, is GAGVSQSPRYKVAKRGQDVALRCDPISGHVSLFWYQQALGQGPEFLTYFQNEAQLDKSGLPSDRFFAERPEGSVSTLKIQRTQQEDSAVYLCASSSTSGVFNEQFFGPGTRLTVL.

This clonotype was found many times. CDR3 DNA: TGTGCCAGCAGATTAAAGGGACCCCCTTTCGAGCAGTACTTC. Translated: CASRLKGPPFEQYF. The chain has TRBV28 and TRBJ2-7; D tentatively reads TRBD1 or TRBD2 (5 bases each). CDR3 length equals 14 residues. Trimming shortened V by 6 bases and J by 6 bases, and 18 bases separated the two germline ends. Germline CDR1 MDHEN, CDR2 SYDVKM.

The rearrangement links TRBV12-3 or TRBV12-4 to TRBJ1-2; 9 bases match TRBD1. CDR3 size: 15 residues. Germline trimming cut 6 bases from V and 8 bases from J; bases unmatched to any gene: 13. The CDR3 here is CASSSPTGGADGYTF. The CDR3 coding sequence is TGTGCCAGCAGCAGTCCTACAGGGGGCGCGGACGGCTACACCTTC.

This clonotype occurred many times. The chain recombines TRBV6-5 with TRBJ1-4; 8 bases line up with TRBD1. Germline V lookup: CDR1 MNHEY, CDR2 SVGAGI. The ends lost 4 bases at V and 7 bases at J; junction bases unmatched: 14. This CDR3 has 17 residues. CDR3 sequence (DNA): TGTGCCAGCAGTTGGGCGACCCCTCCAGGGGGCGGTGAAAAACTGTTTTTT. This sequence encodes CASSWATPPGGGEKLFF.

This clonotype occurred many times. This chain connects TRBV29-1 to TRBJ2-5, with D possibly TRBD1 on 6 matching bases. Germline V gene sequence: CDR1 SQVTM, CDR2 ANQGSEA. The CDR3 sequence is 12 residues long. Between the trimmed V and J ends, which lost 4 bases and 5 bases, there was a span of 11 bases. The CDR3: CSVGTAQETQYF. The CDR3 bases are TGCAGCGTTGGGACAGCCCAGGAGACCCAGTACTTC. The full variable domain, completed using reference TRBV29-1 and TRBJ2-5, is SAVISQKPSRDICQRGTSLTIQCQVDSQVTMMFWYRQQPGQSLTLIATANQGSEATYESGFVIDKFPISRPNLTFSTLTVSNMSPEDSSIYLCSVGTAQETQYFGPGTRLLVL.

This clonotype has a count of ten or more. V and J are TRBV20-1 and TRBJ2-1; tentative D call: TRBD2 (6 bases). Germline-derived CDR1 and CDR2 are DFQATT and SNEGSKA (reference sequence). CDR3 size: 13 residues. Trimming shortened V by 7 bases and J by 8 bases, and 18 bases separated the two germline ends. The CDR3 nucleotides are TGCAGTGGTACCTCCCGGGGGTCCGATGAGCAGTTCTTC. It yields the protein CSGTSRGSDEQFF.

This clonotype was detected many times. The germline gene is not matched at one end of the junction; a read error may be the cause. The chain has TRBV27 and TRBJ2-5, with TRBD1 matching 10 bases. Germline CDR1 is MNHEY and CDR2 is SMNVEV (reference sequence). The CDR3 is 15 residues long. Here the CDR3 DNA reads TGTGCCAGCAGTCGGACGGGACAGGGGTTAGGACCAGGAAACTTC. It codes for CASSRTGQGLGPGNF.

This sequence joins TRBV4-2 and TRBJ1-1, with D unclear. Germline V gene lookup returns CDR1 LGHNA and CDR2 YNFKEQ. This CDR3 contains 14 residues. V shed 8 bases and J shed 0 bases, with 13 bases lying between them. The CDR3 reads CASGEGGLNTEAFF. The DNA for the CDR3 is TGTGCCAGCGGGGAGGGAGGGTTGAACACTGAAGCTTTCTTT.

This sequence joins TRBV2 and TRBJ2-7, with 10 bases fitting TRBD1. The V and J ends lost 1 base and 4 bases, in that order; junction bases with no gene match: 4. CDR1 and CDR2 from the germline V gene are SNHLY and FYNNEI. CDR3 length equals 15 residues. The CDR3, as DNA: TGTGCCAGCAGTGAAGGACAGGGGGCCTTTTACGAGCAGTACTTC. Its translation is CASSEGQGAFYEQYF.

This clonotype was seen many times. The CDR3 sequence: CASSFGGYLNTGELFF. The CDR3 nucleotides are TGTGCCAGCAGCTTTGGGGGATATCTTAACACCGGGGAGCTGTTTTTT. The rearrangement joins TRBV13 to TRBJ2-2; D may correspond to TRBD1 or TRBD2 (5 bases each). The CDR3 consists of 16 residues. V lost 3 bases and J lost 2, with 13 bases in between. CDR1 and CDR2 (germline): PRHDT, FYEKMQ (reference sequence).

This clonotype was counted many times. The chain uses TRBV28 and TRBJ2-1, with 7 positions matching TRBD1. The germline gives CDR1 MDHEN, CDR2 SYDVKM. This CDR3 has 17 amino acids. The junction had 9 bases not matched to a gene; V was cut back by 4 bases and J by 0 bases. CDR3 protein: CASSSTGAASSYNEQFF. The CDR3 nucleotides read TGTGCCAGCAGTTCCACAGGGGCCGCAAGCTCCTACAATGAGCAGTTCTTC.

This clonotype was seen many times. The chain is built from TRBV5-1 and TRBJ2-6; 12 positions agree with TRBD1. This CDR3 region has 17 residues. Trimming took 3 bases from V and 1 from J; bases not matched to a gene: 2. Per the germline V gene, CDR1 is SGHRS and CDR2 is YFSETQ. The DNA of the CDR3 is TGCGCCAGCAGCTGGGACAGGGGGCCATCTGGGGCCAACGTCCTGACTTTC. Protein product: CASSWDRGPSGANVLTF.

This clonotype has ten or more counts. The chain employs TRBV5-1 and TRBJ1-3; D is unresolved. Looked up from germline, CDR1 is SGHRS and CDR2 is YFSETQ. The CDR3 runs to 13 residues. Trimming shortened V by 4 bases and J by 5 bases, and 10 bases separated the two germline ends. The CDR3 sequence is CASSGEVRNTIYF. The CDR3 DNA sequence: TGCGCCAGCAGCGGGGAAGTAAGAAACACCATATATTTT.

Comment on this clonotype: A read error is possible here, since a much larger clone lies one base away. CDR3 DNA: TGTGCCACCAGTGATGAGCGGGGGCCGGGAGATATGCAGCATTTT. It is translated as CATSDERGPGDMQHF. The rearrangement uses TRBV24-1 and TRBJ2-3; D perhaps matches TRBD1 (6 bases). The DNA end is more similar to TRBJ1-5, so the J call may be wrong. Germline V gene sequence: CDR1 KGHDR, CDR2 SFDVKD. This CDR3 is built from 15 residues.

This clonotype was counted many times. The chain uses TRBV10-3 and TRBJ1-4, with D unresolved. The V end lost 0 bases, the J end lost 8 bases, and 4 bases lay between the germline ends. The germline V gene encodes CDR1 ENHRY and CDR2 SYGVKD. The CDR3 covers 12 residues. The CDR3 loop reads CAISESREKLFF. The CDR3 DNA reads TGTGCCATCAGTGAGTCGAGGGAAAAACTGTTTTTT.